This is a list of T cell receptor beta chains from one sample in a study of breast tumors, draining lymph nodes, adjacent tissues. TCRdb processed the multiplex PCR reads anew with MiXCR; each CDR3 protein has one entry. The sample shows 200,000 to 300,000 distinct CDR3 sequences, around 30% of them seen only once. The sequenced sample was axillary lymph node tissue. Every receptor here comes from a female donor with breast cancer. Some clones in this sample may be carry-over from other donors' samples. Both conserved end residues are part of each CDR3. The order of the fields is CDR3 protein, CDR3 DNA, J gene, CDR3 length, D gene, V gene, clone size. The D gene is left open where the match is weak. Rows may omit the clone size; those that give it use once, few, many or a size class.

CASSSQGVYGYTF TGTGCCAGCAGCTCACAGGGGGTCTATGGCTACACCTTC TRBJ1-2 13 TRBD1 TRBV13 many
CASNSGQGIFNEQFF TGTGCCAGCAACTCGGGGCAGGGGATCTTCAATGAGCAGTTCTTC TRBJ2-1 15 - TRBV27 -
CASSQMGVSSYEQYF TGCGCCAGCAGCCAAATGGGGGTAAGCTCCTACGAGCAGTACTTC TRBJ2-7 15 - TRBV4-1 many
CASPNSGTGELFF TGTGCCAGCCCCAACAGTGGGACCGGGGAGCTGTTTTTT TRBJ2-2 13 - TRBV19 many
CPSSQDRASDAYEQYF TGTCCCAGCAGCCAAGATCGCGCTAGCGACGCCTACGAGCAGTACTTC TRBJ2-7 16 - TRBV3-1 -
CATGTGGLDNEQFF TGTGCCACTGGGACAGGGGGTTTGGACAATGAGCAGTTCTTC TRBJ2-1 14 TRBD1 TRBV24-1 many
CSVGSGVQGTDTQYF TGCAGCGTTGGATCCGGGGTTCAAGGCACAGATACGCAGTATTTT TRBJ2-3 15 - TRBV29-1 many
CASRDPERGNERFF TGTGCCAGCCGGGACCCCGAGAGGGGTAATGAGCGGTTCTTC TRBJ2-1 14 - TRBV5-1 -
CAASEPRAGTAGTDTLYF TGTGCCGCCAGTGAACCACGGGCCGGGACAGCAGGCACAGATACGCTGTATTTT TRBJ2-3 18 TRBD1 TRBV24-1 -
CASSLDARGGQPQHF TGTGCCAGCAGCTTAGACGCCAGGGGGGGTCAGCCCCAGCATTTT TRBJ1-5 15 TRBD1 TRBV5-5 -
CASSLGTGGSQPQHF TGTGCCAGCAGTTTAGGGACAGGGGGCAGTCAGCCCCAGCATTTT TRBJ1-5 15 TRBD1 TRBV12-3/TRBV12-4 many
CAWSARPLWQETQYF TGTGCCTGGAGTGCTCGACCCCTTTGGCAAGAGACCCAGTACTTC TRBJ2-5 15 - TRBV30 few
CATSDGTSGVREQYF TGTGCCACCAGTGACGGGACTAGCGGGGTTCGGGAGCAGTACTTC TRBJ2-7 15 TRBD2 TRBV24-1 many
CASSIGRAGQPQHF TGTGCCAGTAGTATAGGGAGGGCGGGACAGCCCCAGCATTTT TRBJ1-5 14 - TRBV19 many
CASSSTGGWGLFF TGTGCCAGCAGTTCCACAGGGGGCTGGGGGCTGTTTTTT TRBJ2-2 13 TRBD1 TRBV2 -
CASSKTGLGYTF TGTGCCAGTAGTAAGACAGGGTTGGGCTACACCTTC TRBJ1-2 12 TRBD1 TRBV19 many
CSARPYRGGSYNEQFF TGCAGTGCTAGACCCTACAGGGGCGGCTCCTACAATGAGCAGTTCTTC TRBJ2-1 16 TRBD1 TRBV20-1 many
CASSSQGDSGNTIYF TGTGCCAGTAGTTCTCAGGGTGACTCTGGAAACACCATATATTTT TRBJ1-3 15 - TRBV19 many
CSARFDRGQYTQYF TGCAGTGCTAGATTCGACAGGGGGCAATATACGCAGTATTTT TRBJ2-3 14 TRBD1 TRBV20-1 many
CASSRFPTTTQETQYF TGCGCCAGCAGCAGGTTCCCGACTACTACTCAGGAGACCCAGTACTTC TRBJ2-5 16 - TRBV5-1 few
CASSQVDLSIPQYF TGTGCCAGCAGCCAAGTCGACTTGTCCATTCCGCAGTATTTT TRBJ2-3 14 - TRBV14 many
CASSPPGPEISYEQYF TGTGCCAGTAGTCCCCCGGGACCAGAGATCTCCTACGAGCAGTACTTC TRBJ2-7 16 - TRBV19 many
CASSPPDRGTYEQYF TGTGCCAGCAGCCCCCCGGACAGGGGGACCTACGAGCAGTACTTC TRBJ2-7 15 TRBD1 TRBV13 many
CASSNRLAGVGTQYF TGTGCCAGCAGCAACCGACTAGCGGGAGTCGGTACGCAGTATTTT TRBJ2-3 15 TRBD2 TRBV11-2 many
CASSRNLQVEQPQHF TGTGCCAGTAGTCGAAATTTACAGGTCGAGCAGCCCCAGCATTTT TRBJ1-5 15 - TRBV19 -
CATESSSSYEQYF TGTGCCACCGAATCTTCAAGCTCCTACGAGCAGTACTTC TRBJ2-7 13 - TRBV7-9 many
CSARDYGAGGPKNSPLHF TGCAGTGCTAGAGATTACGGTGCAGGGGGCCCGAAAAATTCACCCCTCCACTTT TRBJ1-6 18 TRBD1 TRBV20-1 many
CSTRVSGRFYNEQFF TGCAGTACTAGAGTGAGCGGGCGATTTTACAATGAGCAGTTCTTC TRBJ2-1 15 - TRBV20-1 few
CASSLVGDRTDTQYF TGCGCCAGCAGCTTGGTGGGGGACCGCACAGATACGCAGTATTTT TRBJ2-3 15 - TRBV5-1 many
CAIGRAGNEQFF TGTGCCATCGGCAGGGCGGGCAATGAGCAGTTCTTC TRBJ2-1 12 - TRBV10-3 many
CASRGLAGEQFF TGTGCCAGCAGGGGACTAGCGGGGGAGCAGTTCTTC TRBJ2-1 12 TRBD2 TRBV12-3/TRBV12-4 many
CASSRRILGGETQYF TGTGCCAGCAGCCGGAGGATACTGGGGGGCGAGACCCAGTACTTC TRBJ2-5 15 - TRBV7-9 many
CASSPPDSFGSNQPQHF TGTGCCAGCAGTCCCCCTGACTCCTTCGGAAGCAATCAGCCCCAGCATTTT TRBJ1-5 17 - TRBV12-3/TRBV12-4 many
CASRQLCSYNSPLHF TGTGCCAGCAGGCAGCTGTGCTCCTATAATTCACCCCTCCACTTT TRBJ1-6 15 - TRBV7-9 -
CSASPGTFEFF TGCAGTGCTAGTCCCGGGACTTTCGAGTTCTTC TRBJ2-1 11 - TRBV20-1 many
CASSLAQGEQYF TGTGCCAGCAGCTTAGCGCAGGGCGAGCAGTACTTC TRBJ2-7 12 - TRBV7-2 many
CASGRLLGQYF TGTGCCAGCGGGCGCCTCCTCGGGCAGTACTTC TRBJ2-7 11 - TRBV6-6 few
CASSLGEGNTGELFF TGTGCCAGCAGCTTAGGAGAAGGGAACACCGGGGAGCTGTTTTTT TRBJ2-2 15 - TRBV7-8 many
CASSLGTSGRRVGGELFF TGTGCCAGCAGCCTCGGGACTAGCGGGAGGCGGGTCGGTGGGGAGCTGTTTTTT TRBJ2-2 18 TRBD2 TRBV9 many
CASSAAGGGSEQYF TGCGCCAGCAGCGCGGCCGGGGGAGGATCCGAGCAGTACTTC TRBJ2-7 14 - TRBV5-1 many
CARSRITGSSTDTQYF TGTGCCCGCAGCCGTATTACAGGGTCTAGCACAGATACGCAGTATTTC TRBJ2-3 16 - TRBV2 -
CASSVAGQEGYGYTF TGTGCCAGCAGCGTAGCGGGACAGGAGGGATATGGCTACACCTTC TRBJ1-2 15 TRBD1 TRBV9 many
CSAVAGAGELFF TGCAGTGCAGTAGCGGGAGCCGGGGAGCTGTTTTTT TRBJ2-2 12 TRBD2 TRBV20-1 -
CASSLRDSQETQYF TGTGCCAGCTCACTCCGGGACAGCCAAGAGACCCAGTACTTC TRBJ2-5 14 TRBD1 TRBV18 many
CASSRNRDRRYEQYF TGTGCCAGCAGCCGAAACCGGGACCGACGCTACGAGCAGTACTTC TRBJ2-7 15 - TRBV6-2/TRBV6-3 few
CASSVDVYSEAFF TGTGCCAGCAGCGTAGACGTGTATTCTGAAGCTTTCTTT TRBJ1-1 13 - TRBV9 -
CATSRDLGVGNQPQHF TGTGCCACCAGCAGAGATCTCGGGGTAGGGAATCAGCCCCAGCATTTT TRBJ1-5 16 - TRBV15 -
CASSASGRRAYNEQFF TGTGCCAGCAGTGCTAGTGGTCGACGGGCCTACAATGAGCAGTTCTTC TRBJ2-1 16 - TRBV25-1 -
CASSLVSGSTDTQYF TGTGCCAGCAGCTTAGTTTCGGGGAGCACAGATACGCAGTATTTT TRBJ2-3 15 - TRBV7-2 many
CASSAAAGGSGNTIYF TGTGCCAGCAGCGCAGCGGCAGGGGGCTCTGGAAACACCATATATTTT TRBJ1-3 16 TRBD1 TRBV5-4 many
CASSLAGGGPRNEQFF TGCGCCAGCAGCTTGGCCGGGGGAGGGCCACGGAATGAGCAGTTCTTC TRBJ2-1 16 TRBD2 TRBV5-1 many
CAISERGGELFF TGTGCCATCAGTGAGCGGGGCGGGGAGCTGTTTTTT TRBJ2-2 12 - TRBV10-3 -
CATSDSGANTGELFF TGTGCCACCAGTGATTCAGGGGCGAACACCGGGGAGCTGTTTTTT TRBJ2-2 15 - TRBV24-1 many
CSASRAGFYEQYF TGCAGTGCTAGCCGAGCGGGATTCTACGAGCAGTACTTC TRBJ2-7 13 TRBD2 TRBV20-1 many
CSVEEFQVPASADGYTF TGCAGCGTTGAAGAATTCCAGGTCCCCGCCAGTGCGGATGGCTACACCTTC TRBJ1-2 17 - TRBV29-1 few
CASSPTPRTGLQGENQPQHF TGTGCTAGCAGCCCTACCCCCCGGACAGGGTTGCAGGGCGAAAATCAGCCCCAGCATTTT TRBJ1-5 20 TRBD1 TRBV7-7 -
CASSLDAQGGNTIYF TGTGCCAGCAGCTTAGATGCACAGGGGGGAAACACCATATATTTT TRBJ1-3 15 TRBD1 TRBV11-2 many
CAIRTGGDTGELFF TGTGCCATCAGGACGGGGGGAGACACCGGGGAGCTGTTTTTT TRBJ2-2 14 TRBD2 TRBV10-3 many
CASSRGTSGRTREQYF TGTGCCAGCAGCCGAGGGACTAGCGGGAGGACTCGGGAGCAGTACTTC TRBJ2-7 16 TRBD2 TRBV3-1 -